Described below is a single T cell receptor (beta chain) sequence and its context. CDR1 and CDR2 (germline): SGHTA, FQGNSA. The CDR3 is made up of 16 amino acids. The ends lost 3 bases at V and 4 bases at J; junction bases unmatched: 10. The data derive from a study of immune cell composition in non-small cell lung cancer. Normal lung was taken at the farthest possible site, at least 3 cm from tumour. TCRdb's copy holds only in-frame clones and misses some; the assay was immunoSEQ multiplex PCR. The sample shows about 6,000 clones, roughly nine tenths of them seen only once. This sequence joins TRBV7-2 and TRBJ1-1; 8 bases are shared with TRBD1. The sample consisted of non-adjacent lung tissue. This clonotype was obtained from a human donor with non-small cell lung cancer. CDR3 DNA: TGTGCCAGCAGCTTTCGACAGGGGTCGGCGGGCACTGAAGCTTTCTTT. This sequence encodes CASSFRQGSAGTEAFF.